This TCR beta chain was retrieved from a study of response to subunit inactivated influenza vaccine (dated by TCRdb to 2016 to 2019). Looking at the study overall: Deep quantitative profiling of the T cell receptor repertoire was used in the study to follow responses to a trivalent subunit inactivated influenza vaccine. The paper's findings and limits, for the study overall: According to the authors, only a limited number of new T cells may be recruited by each seasonal influenza vaccination.

The method was RT-PCR. The listed sequencing device is Illumina HiSeq 2500. The raw public reads went through TCRdb reprocessing: fastp at Q25, MiXCR clone calling, in-frame beta chains kept. Merged by CDR3 protein, the rows form single entries marked with the most common genes and DNA. The sample yields fewer than 750,000 distinct CDR3 sequences; about 15% were counted once. Jointly, the top ten make up 11% of the sample. This clonotype was observed a handful of times. Its antigen is not yet known. Base qualities are not recorded, but no much larger clone differs from it by a single base. Spanning cysteine to phenylalanine, the CDR3 consists of 15 amino acids. The read is trimmed to its CDR3 DNA, 45 bases read in frame from base 1. Deletion took 7 bases off V and 2 bases off J, with a span of 17 bases between the germline ends. From the germline V gene, CDR1 is MNHEY and CDR2 is SVGEGT.

The chain links TRBV6-2 or TRBV6-3 with TRBJ1-2; the D gene is perhaps TRBD1, on 6 matching bases. This material consisted of PBMCs from blood, taken roughly 13 days after vaccination. The receptor was derived from a man aged 50-60 years who received an inactivated influenza vaccine. Donor details come from another sample of the same person, matched by shared clones. The encoded CDR3 is CASTRDTTWNYGYTF. The DNA sequence follows: TGTGCCAGCACCCGGGACACTACTTGGAACTATGGCTACACCTTC.